The 20 T cell receptor beta chains listed next were all sequenced from one sample in a study of shared clonotypes between healthy human individuals. Sequencing was performed with immunoSEQ multiplex PCR; in TCRdb, only in-frame clones are kept and a portion is missing. The table lists around 2,100,000 clones, about 95% of them singletons. CD8 cells regarded as naive lacked CD45RO, were positively chosen for CCR7, and omitted terminally differentiated effector memory CD45RA+ cells. The specimen sequenced was naive CD8+ T cells sorted from blood. Receptors originate from a young man in good health.

The chain carries TRBV30 and TRBJ2-5; D is uncertain. This CDR3 comprises 13 residues. Germline CDR1 and CDR2: GTSNPN and SVGIG (reference sequence). Trimming left V 2 bases short and J 4 bases short, with 11 bases between. This CDR3 reads CAWSSSSGETQYF. CDR3 nucleotide sequence: TGTGCCTGGAGTTCTTCCAGTGGAGAGACCCAGTACTTC.

The V and J genes are TRBV25-1 and TRBJ2-1; 7 bases line up with TRBD1. Losses at the gene ends were 5 bases for V and 0 bases for J; bases not matched to a gene: 4. Germline CDR1 is MGHDK and CDR2 is SYGVNS. The CDR3 is made up of 15 amino acids. The CDR3 DNA follows: TGTGCCAGCAGTTCGACAGGGAGCTCCTACAATGAGCAGTTCTTC. Its translation: CASSSTGSSYNEQFF.

This sequence joins TRBV27 and TRBJ2-3; no definite D call. This CDR3 has 14 amino acids. The V and J ends lost 1 base and 4 bases respectively, with 9 bases between them. Germline CDR1 MNHEY, CDR2 SMNVEV (reference sequence). Here the CDR3 reads CASSLFVLSDTQYF. The CDR3 DNA sequence: TGTGCCAGCAGTTTATTCGTACTTTCAGATACGCAGTATTTT.

CDR3 sequence (DNA): TGTGCCAGCAGCTTAATAGGAGTTCAAGAGACCCAGTACTTC. Translating gives CASSLIGVQETQYF. The rearrangement links TRBV13 to TRBJ2-5; the D is unclear. CDR1 PRHDT and CDR2 FYEKMQ come from the germline V gene (reference sequence). Trimming removed 2 bases from V and 2 bases from J, with 9 bases in between. The length of the CDR3 is 14 residues.

The chain is built from TRBV7-9 and TRBJ1-1; the D gene is possibly TRBD1 (6 bases). The germline V gene encodes CDR1 SEHNR and CDR2 FQNEAQ (reference sequence). V was cut by 3 bases and J by 6 bases, with 17 bases left in between. The CDR3 length is 15 residues. This CDR3 is CASSFEGQQGPEAFF. CDR3 DNA sequence: TGTGCCAGCAGCTTCGAGGGCCAACAGGGACCTGAAGCTTTCTTT.

V is TRBV27 and J is TRBJ2-7; 7 bases are shared with TRBD1. Trimming took 4 bases from V and 2 from J; bases not matched to a gene: 11. The CDR3 sequence is 16 residues long. Germline V lookup: CDR1 MNHEY, CDR2 SMNVEV (reference sequence). DNA for the CDR3: TGTGCCAGCAGTTGGGGATACAGGGGAGAAGCCTACGAGCAGTACTTC. Its protein is CASSWGYRGEAYEQYF.

V is TRBV7-8 and J is TRBJ2-5; TRBD2 matches at 11 bases. Losses at the gene ends were 3 bases for V and 2 bases for J; bases not matched to a gene: 14. CDR3 length equals 19 residues. Germline CDR1 is SGHVS and CDR2 is FQNEAQ. The CDR3 is CASSFKLAGAIWGQETQYF. CDR3 DNA sequence: TGTGCCAGCAGCTTTAAACTAGCGGGAGCAATTTGGGGGCAAGAGACCCAGTACTTC.

The chain uses TRBV5-1 and TRBJ2-2, with no clear D. CDR1 is SGHRS and CDR2 is YFSETQ in the germline V gene. CDR3 size: 13 residues. Trimming took 6 bases from V and 1 from J, leaving 7 bases between them. The CDR3 region is CASNFGNTGELFF. DNA of the CDR3: TGCGCCAGCAATTTTGGGAACACCGGGGAGCTGTTTTTT.

This rearrangement joins TRBV6-5 to TRBJ2-3; no firm D call. Trimming took 1 base from V and 1 from J, leaving 6 bases between them. Germline V gene data show CDR1 as MNHEY and CDR2 as SVGAGI. The length of the CDR3 is 14 residues. The CDR3 sequence is CASSYYQGTDTQYF. CDR3 nucleotides: TGTGCCAGCAGTTACTACCAGGGCACAGATACGCAGTATTTT.

On this clone itself: Other DNA sequences in this sample translate to the same CDR3. The DNA for the CDR3 is TGCGCCAGCAGCCAAGACAGGGGATCCTACGAGCAGTACTTC. Translating gives CASSQDRGSYEQYF. The rearrangement links TRBV4-3 to TRBJ2-7, with D tentatively TRBD1 (6 bases). V dropped 0 bases and J dropped 1 base, with 7 bases sitting between them. CDR1 and CDR2 from the germline V gene are LGHNA and YSLEER. CDR3 length: 14 residues.

The chain recombines TRBV4-1 with TRBJ1-5; D is unresolved. The CDR3 has 18 residues. Deletions cut 0 bases from V and 5 bases from J, with 20 bases between. CDR1 is MGHRA and CDR2 is YSYEKL in the germline V gene. The CDR3 nucleotides are TGCGCCAGCAGCCAAGACAATTTATCTGGGGAGCTGGATCAGCCCCAGCATTTT. Translation gives CASSQDNLSGELDQPQHF.

This rearrangement joins TRBV7-6 to TRBJ2-7; no clear D. Germline V CDR1 and CDR2: SGHVS, FNYEAQ. The CDR3 loop spans 15 amino acids. Trimming took off 5 bases at V and 3 bases at J, with 17 bases between the two ends. The CDR3 protein is CASSPGRLPYYEQYF. The CDR3 bases are TGTGCCAGCAGCCCTGGACGACTCCCTTACTACGAGCAGTACTTC.

This chain connects TRBV9 to TRBJ1-1, with D tentatively TRBD1 (5 bases). Trimming took 0 bases from V and 6 from J, leaving 15 bases between them. The CDR3 loop spans 15 amino acids. Germline V gene sequence: CDR1 SGDLS, CDR2 YYNGEE. The CDR3 sequence: CASSVVRGDSPEAFF. CDR3 bases: TGTGCCAGCAGCGTAGTGCGGGGGGACTCTCCTGAAGCTTTCTTT.

V is TRBV28 and J is TRBJ1-2, with D perhaps matching TRBD1 (6 bases). The length of the CDR3 is 13 residues. Trimming removed 3 bases from V and 7 bases from J, with 12 bases in between. From germline, CDR1 is MDHEN and CDR2 SYDVKM. The CDR3 sequence is CASSFIRGSGYTF. The CDR3 DNA reads TGTGCCAGCAGTTTTATCAGGGGTAGTGGCTACACCTTC.

The chain employs TRBV30 and TRBJ1-2; D is undetermined. Germline V CDR1 and CDR2: GTSNPN, SVGIG (reference sequence). Trimming took off 6 bases at V and 8 bases at J, with 4 bases between the two ends. CDR3 size: 8 residues. The CDR3 sequence: CACNGYTF. Written as DNA, the CDR3 is TGTGCCTGTAACGGCTACACCTTC.

CDR3 loop: CASSIVWDSVSGANVLTF. DNA of the CDR3: TGTGCCAGCAGTATTGTTTGGGACAGCGTATCTGGGGCCAACGTCCTGACTTTC. The V gene is TRBV7-9, the J gene TRBJ2-6; 7 bases are a match to TRBD1. The CDR3 spans 18 residues. Germline V gene lookup returns CDR1 SEHNR and CDR2 FQNEAQ (reference sequence). J gave up 1 base and V 6 bases, and 12 bases lay outside the gene matches.

The chain combines TRBV28 with TRBJ1-5, with D perhaps TRBD1 (5 bases). The length of the CDR3 is 13 residues. The germline CDR1 and CDR2 sequences are MDHEN and SYDVKM. V lost 8 bases to trimming and J lost 3 bases, with 11 bases between them. In DNA form, the CDR3 reads TGTGCCAGCGGGTACAGGCTCAATCAGCCCCAGCATTTT. Its translation is CASGYRLNQPQHF.

The chain joins TRBV18 to TRBJ2-7; D is possibly TRBD2 (5 bases). CDR3 length: 13 residues. Germline V gene sequence: CDR1 KGHSH, CDR2 LQKENI. V lost 2 bases and J 7 bases, leaving 12 bases between the germline ends. CDR3 sequence (DNA): TGTGCCAGCTCACCAGCGGCTTTAGCGGAGCAGTACTTC. It is translated as CASSPAALAEQYF.

The chain carries TRBV11-2 and TRBJ2-2, with D perhaps TRBD1 (5 bases). V lost 5 bases and J 7 bases, leaving 5 bases between the germline ends. Germline V gene sequence: CDR1 SGHAT, CDR2 FQNNGV. This CDR3 contains 11 residues. The CDR3: CASSQGGELFF. In nucleotides, the CDR3 is TGTGCCAGCAGCCAGGGCGGGGAGCTGTTTTTT.

The rearrangement links TRBV27 to TRBJ2-1; unclear D gene. V lost 3 bases and J lost 6, with 9 bases in between. The CDR3 is made up of 13 amino acids. The germline gives CDR1 MNHEY, CDR2 SMNVEV (reference sequence). The CDR3 is CASSFLPSNEQFF. CDR3 bases: TGTGCCAGCAGTTTCCTCCCATCCAATGAGCAGTTCTTC.